This TCR beta chain comes out of a study of T cells in Graves' hyperthyroidism and ophthalmopathy. Overall study findings and caveats: A model of 13 V-J pairs discriminated ophthalmopathy from stable hyperthyroidism. Expanded thyroid clonotypes (above 0.001) were mostly also found in blood.

Template material for amplifying TCR beta CDR3 regions consisted of RNA transcripts. The study used the HTBI primer set for a first-round RT-PCR of the TCR CDR3. TCRdb reanalysed the multiplex PCR reads using MiXCR and keeps one entry per CDR3 protein. The table lists over 700,000 distinct CDR3 sequences, 38% of them singletons. Stable hyperthyroidism: no ophthalmopathy progression over 18 months of follow-up. Uncontrolled infection, other autoimmune disease, pregnancy or lactation barred patients from enrollment. This clonotype was found a few times. The antigen is undetermined. The V gene's germline CDR1 is DFQATT and CDR2 SNEGSKA (reference sequence). CDR3 length equals 15 residues. Trimming left V 2 bases short and J 4 bases short, with 17 bases between.

The sequence was collected from a man younger than 35 with Graves' hyperthyroidism. The chain is built from TRBV20-1 and TRBJ1-2; weak D call: TRBD1 (6 bases). The sample consisted of blood. This CDR3 is CSARPTGIYLYGYTF. The CDR3 region has the DNA TGCAGTGCTAGACCCACAGGGATTTACCTCTATGGCTACACCTTC.